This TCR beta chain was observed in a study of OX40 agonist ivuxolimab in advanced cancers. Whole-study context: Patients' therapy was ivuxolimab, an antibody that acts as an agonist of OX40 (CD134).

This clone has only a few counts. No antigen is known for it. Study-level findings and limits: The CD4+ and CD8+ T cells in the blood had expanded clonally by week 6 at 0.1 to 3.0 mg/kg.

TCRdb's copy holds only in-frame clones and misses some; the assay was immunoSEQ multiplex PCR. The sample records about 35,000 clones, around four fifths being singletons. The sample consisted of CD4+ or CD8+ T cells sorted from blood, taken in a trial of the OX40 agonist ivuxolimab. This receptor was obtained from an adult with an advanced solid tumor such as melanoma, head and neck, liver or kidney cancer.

The CDR3 loop reads CASSLDWPGFRPDTQYF. For the CDR3, the DNA is TGCGCCAGCAGCCTCGACTGGCCCGGCTTCCGACCAGATACGCAGTATTTT. The J gene is TRBJ2-3, the V gene TRBV5-1; D is uncertain. CDR1 SGHRS and CDR2 YFSETQ come from the germline V gene. The CDR3 contains 17 residues. V lost 4 bases to trimming and J lost 4 bases, with 22 bases between them. Full variable domain (missing parts from reference TRBV5-1 and TRBJ2-3): KAGVTQTPRYLIKTRGQQVTLSCSPISGHRSVSWYQQTPGQGLQFLFEYFSETQRNKGNFPGRFSGRQFSNSRSEMNVSTLELGDSALYLCASSLDWPGFRPDTQYFGPGTRLTVL.